This TCR beta chain was captured by sequencing in a study of T cell repertoires in cytomegalovirus infection. Study context: It was the public TCR beta signatures that indicated both CMV infection and matching HLA type.

Using its own MiXCR run on the reads, TCRdb lists one record per CDR3 protein. The sample contains roughly 150,000 distinct CDR3 sequences, 23% of which appear only once. The TCR comes from a human donor in good health (CMV status not recorded). Some clones in this sample may be carry-over from other donors' samples. The sample taken for sequencing was PBMCs.

CDR3 amino acids: CAWNRGLAGDGELFF. The CDR3 DNA is TGTGCCTGGAATAGGGGACTAGCGGGAGACGGGGAGCTGTTTTTT. The J gene is TRBJ2-2, the V gene TRBV30, with 14 bases lining up with TRBD2. CDR1 GTSNPN and CDR2 SVGIG come from the germline V gene (reference sequence). J lost 7 bases, V lost 4 bases, and 5 bases had no gene match. This CDR3 region has 15 residues.